The 22 T cell receptor beta chains presented below share a single source sample, sequenced in a study of blood T cell repertoires in COVID-19. Repertoires were generated with immunoSEQ multiplex PCR, while TCRdb's copy carries only in-frame clones and drops some. The table lists about 400,000 clones, approximately 87% of them singletons. Sequences were obtained from PBMCs or T cells enriched from blood (not recorded which). The receptors derive from a man between 40 and 49 years old in a cohort exposed to, infected with or recovered from COVID-19 (not recorded which).

The chain recombines TRBV9 with TRBJ2-2; 11 nucleotides agree with TRBD1. The CDR3 covers 18 residues. V lost 0 bases and J lost 4; bases outside the gene matches: 8. Germline assignment: CDR1 SGDLS and CDR2 YYNGEE. Written as DNA, the CDR3 is TGTGCCAGCAGCGTAGCTTCCGGACAGGGGGCGGGCACCGGGGAGCTGTTTTTT. Translation: CASSVASGQGAGTGELFF.

CDR3 protein: CASSAILADQETQYF. CDR3 nucleotide sequence: TGTGCCAGCTCAGCGATCCTAGCGGACCAAGAGACCCAGTACTTC. This chain joins TRBV18 and TRBJ2-5, with 7 bases matching TRBD2. The CDR3 extends over 15 amino acids. Germline trimming cut 5 bases from V and 0 bases from J; bases unmatched to any gene: 6. CDR1 is KGHSH and CDR2 is LQKENI in the germline V gene.

J is TRBJ1-1 and V is TRBV30; weak D call: TRBD1 (6 bases). The CDR3 is 13 residues long. CDR1 is GTSNPN, CDR2 SVGIG, per germline (reference sequence). The V end was cut by 7 bases, the J end by 5 bases, with 17 bases between. CDR3 DNA sequence: TGTGCCTCAAATGGCAGGGGAAGGACTGAAGCTTTCTTT. Its protein is CASNGRGRTEAFF.

The CDR3 loop is CASSISIGPGVYNEQYF. The CDR3 DNA reads TGTGCCAGTAGTATTAGTATCGGACCCGGGGTGTATAACGAGCAGTACTTC. V is TRBV19 and J is TRBJ2-7, with D possibly being TRBD2 (5 bases). In germline, CDR1 is LNHDA, CDR2 SQIVND (reference sequence). Trimming took 3 bases from V and 5 from J, leaving 23 bases between them. The CDR3 runs to 17 residues.

The V call is TRBV10-1, the J call TRBJ2-1; TRBD2 is a possible D gene (5 bases). CDR3 length: 16 amino acids. V was shortened by 4 bases and J by 0 bases, with 13 bases between the two germline ends. The germline CDR1 and CDR2 sequences are WNHNN and SYGVQD (reference sequence). The CDR3 DNA reads as TGCGCCAGCAGTGGTAAGCGGATGAGCTCCTACAATGAGCAGTTCTTC. Amino acids: CASSGKRMSSYNEQFF.

The chain links TRBV7-8 to TRBJ2-1; TRBD1 might be the D (6 bases). The CDR3 contains 18 residues. V shed 0 bases and J shed 0 bases, with 15 bases lying between them. The germline CDR1 and CDR2 sequences are SGHVS and FQNEAQ. CDR3 nucleotide sequence: TGTGCCAGCAGCTTAGCGGGGGCTGGACCCTACTCCTACAATGAGCAGTTCTTC. As protein: CASSLAGAGPYSYNEQFF.

The rearrangement links TRBV5-1 to TRBJ2-2; a weak D match, TRBD1 (5 bases). The V end lost 3 bases, the J end lost 2 bases, and 8 bases lay between the germline ends. The CDR3 length is 14 residues. Germline lookup yields CDR1 SGHRS and CDR2 YFSETQ. CDR3 residues: CASSSDTNTGELFF. The CDR3 DNA is TGCGCCAGCAGCTCGGACACCAACACCGGGGAGCTGTTTTTT.

This clone has just one count. The J gene is TRBJ2-7, the V gene TRBV21-1; the table's D call of TRBD1 was not tested on the DNA. TRBV21-1 is annotated as a pseudogene. The CDR3 length is 15 residues. The CDR3 protein is CASSRPGEGGYEQYF. For the CDR3, the DNA is TGTGCCAGCAGCAGACCAGGGGAAGGCGGCTACGAGCAGTACTTC.

V and J are TRBV9 and TRBJ1-2; 8 nucleotides match TRBD1. The ends lost 0 bases at V and 3 bases at J; junction bases unmatched: 4. Looked up from germline, CDR1 is SGDLS and CDR2 is YYNGEE. There are 15 residues in the CDR3. CDR3 in DNA: TGTGCCAGCAGCGTAGCGGACAGGGTATACTATGGCTACACCTTC. Translating it yields CASSVADRVYYGYTF.

The J gene is TRBJ1-1, the V gene TRBV6-2 or TRBV6-3; TRBD1 is a possible D gene (6 bases). V shed 4 bases and J shed 1 base, with 10 bases lying between them. Germline V gives CDR1 MNHEY, CDR2 SVGEGT. There are 14 residues in the CDR3. CDR3 region: CASSWTRGNTEAFF. As DNA, the CDR3 is TGTGCCAGCAGTTGGACCAGGGGGAACACTGAAGCTTTCTTT.

This sequence joins TRBV6-1 and TRBJ2-2, with 12 nucleotides matching TRBD2. The ends lost 2 bases at V and 3 bases at J; junction bases unmatched: 19. The CDR3 is made up of 22 amino acids. Germline lookup yields CDR1 MNHNS and CDR2 SASEGT. CDR3 nucleotide sequence: TGTGCCAGCAGTGAACCGCCCTCCCTAGCGGGAGGGCCTATAGGTTACACCGGGGAGCTGTTTTTT. Translated, it gives CASSEPPSLAGGPIGYTGELFF.

The chain is built from TRBV9 and TRBJ2-3, with TRBD1 as a possible D gene (6 bases). Trimming pared 0 bases from V and 8 bases from J, leaving 10 bases between. The V gene's germline CDR1 is SGDLS and CDR2 YYNGEE. The CDR3 has 13 amino acids. Here the CDR3 reads CASSVVQGGTQYF. The CDR3 DNA reads TGTGCCAGCAGCGTAGTACAGGGCGGTACGCAGTATTTT.

The chain uses TRBV3-1 (or the pseudogene TRBV3-2) and TRBJ2-1; TRBD2 matches 10 bases. The CDR3 sequence is 17 residues long. Germline loops: CDR1 LGHDT, CDR2 YNNKEL (reference sequence). V dropped 1 base and J dropped 1; count of bases not matched to a gene: 4. The CDR3 DNA sequence: TGTGCCAGCAGCCAAGTAGCGGGAGGCTTATCCTACAATGAGCAGTTCTTC. It codes for CASSQVAGGLSYNEQFF.

The chain recombines TRBV20-1 with TRBJ2-1; the D is unclear. The V and J ends lost 0 bases and 13 bases respectively, with 10 bases between them. This CDR3 is 11 amino acids long. Germline V gives CDR1 DFQATT, CDR2 SNEGSKA (reference sequence). DNA of the CDR3: TGCAGTGCTAGAGATACGGGTCAACAGTTCTTC. Amino acid sequence: CSARDTGQQFF.

The CDR3 region has the DNA TGTGCCAGCAGCGTACGGGGGGCGAACACCGGGGAGCTGTTTTTT. This sequence encodes CASSVRGANTGELFF. The V gene is TRBV9, the J gene TRBJ2-2, with 7 bases aligning to TRBD2. CDR1 is SGDLS, CDR2 YYNGEE, per germline. The V gene end was trimmed by 1 base and the J gene end by 0 bases; junction bases not matched to a gene: 0. There are 15 residues in the CDR3.

The chain has TRBV6-4 and TRBJ2-7; D ambiguous. V lost 6 bases and J lost 1, with 10 bases in between. CDR1 is MRHNA, CDR2 SNTAGT, per germline. The CDR3 is made up of 13 amino acids. Written as DNA, the CDR3 is TGTGCCAGCAGCGCAGATCCTTCCTACGAGCAGTACTTC. Amino acid sequence: CASSADPSYEQYF.

The rearrangement links TRBV28 to TRBJ1-1, with 11 bases aligning to TRBD1. CDR3 length equals 14 residues. Per germline, CDR1 MDHEN and CDR2 SYDVKM. V lost 7 bases, J lost 7 bases, and 8 bases stayed unmatched. Written as DNA, the CDR3 is TGTGCCAGCACCTCCGGGACAGGGGGTCTTGAAGCTTTCTTT. This encodes CASTSGTGGLEAFF.

The genes are TRBV5-5 and TRBJ2-1; a weak D match, TRBD1 (6 bases). V shed 3 bases and J shed 9 bases, with 19 bases lying between them. The germline V gene encodes CDR1 SGHKS and CDR2 YYEKEE (reference sequence). This CDR3 region has 15 residues. For the CDR3, the DNA is TGTGCCAGCAGCTGGCAGGGGCAGGACTCCCTTGAGCAGTTCTTC. Its protein product is CASSWQGQDSLEQFF.

The J gene is TRBJ1-6, the V gene TRBV6-6; 11 bases map to TRBD1. Germline values: CDR1 MNHNY, CDR2 SVGAGI (reference sequence). The trim removed 4 bases at V and 7 bases at J, leaving 6 bases unmatched. This CDR3 contains 16 residues. The CDR3 sequence: CASSWTGGAGNSPLHF. CDR3 sequence (DNA): TGTGCCAGCAGTTGGACAGGGGGCGCAGGGAATTCACCCCTCCACTTT.

This chain uses TRBV6-6 with TRBJ2-1; TRBD2 matches 10 bases. The CDR3 has 17 amino acids. V was pared by 6 bases and J by 4 bases, with 12 bases of the junction left unmatched. Germline V gives CDR1 MNHNY, CDR2 SVGAGI (reference sequence). CDR3 coding DNA: TGTGCCAGCAGCCGACTAGCGGGTGGAGACCTATACAATGAGCAGTTCTTC. Translating gives CASSRLAGGDLYNEQFF.

The rearrangement uses TRBV2 and TRBJ1-2; a possible D gene is TRBD1 (6 bases). From germline, CDR1 is SNHLY and CDR2 FYNNEI. The CDR3 runs to 15 residues. The germline V and J ends were trimmed by 4 bases and 4 bases, with 16 bases remaining between them. The CDR3 spells CASSVIGDNGYGYTF. The CDR3 nucleotides are TGTGCCAGCAGTGTGATAGGGGACAACGGCTATGGCTACACCTTC.

The J gene is TRBJ2-5, the V gene TRBV9; D is ambiguous. The CDR3 covers 15 residues. CDR1 and CDR2 (germline): SGDLS, YYNGEE. Trimming stripped 0 bases from V and 1 base from J, with 10 bases between. The CDR3 here is CASSVVGSLQETQYF. The CDR3 DNA reads TGTGCCAGCAGCGTAGTGGGCAGCCTCCAAGAGACCCAGTACTTC.